This is a list of T cell receptor beta chains from one sample in a study of Ad26.COV2.S vaccination and SARS-CoV-2 variants. The table came from immunoSEQ multiplex PCR; TCRdb's copy has only in-frame clones and leaves some out. The sample carries approximately 240,000 clones, roughly 90% recorded once. This specimen consisted of peripheral blood, obtained in a trial of Ad26.COV2.S vaccine versus placebo. The receptors shown here come from a person aged 18 to 65 who received the Ad26.COV2.S COVID-19 vaccine or a placebo. CDR3s include the opening cysteine and the closing phenylalanine or tryptophan. The D gene is left open where the match is weak. Expanded clones get a size class; other rows say once, few or many, or leave the size out.

TRBJ1-5 | TRBV20-1 | - | - | CSASPNGGLSNQPQHF | TGCAGTGCTAGTCCCAACGGGGGGTTGAGCAATCAGCCCCAGCATTTT
TRBJ1-1 | TRBV30 | - | - | CAWSYTGAEAFF | TGTGCCTGGAGTTATACCGGGGCCGAAGCTTTCTTT
TRBJ1-5 | TRBV23-1 | - | - | CASSHAEGNQPQHF | TGCGCCAGCAGTCATGCAGAGGGGAATCAGCCCCAGCATTTT
TRBJ1-6 | TRBV6-1 | - | once | CASSADIPRGNSPLHF | TGTGCCAGCAGTGCCGACATCCCTCGGGGTAATTCACCCCTCCACTTT
TRBJ2-5 | TRBV7-9 | TRBD1 | once | CASSPQGRETQYF | TGTGCCAGCAGCCCACAGGGGCGGGAGACCCAGTACTTC
TRBJ2-1 | TRBV4-2 | TRBD2 | - | CASSQVGGSNNEQFF | TGTGCCAGCAGCCAAGTGGGCGGGAGTAACAATGAGCAGTTCTTC
TRBJ1-1 | TRBV4-3 | - | - | CASSQDPGWPNTEAFF | TGCGCCAGCAGCCAAGATCCAGGGTGGCCGAACACTGAAGCTTTCTTT
TRBJ1-1 | TRBV18 | - | - | CASSPPGSPLAFF | TGTGCCAGCTCACCACCGGGTTCCCCGCTGGCTTTCTTT
TRBJ1-2 | TRBV24-1 | TRBD1 | - | CATSDAGTGYGYTF | TGTGCCACCAGTGACGCCGGGACAGGGTATGGCTACACCTTC
TRBJ2-2 | TRBV3-1/TRBV3-2 | - | - | CASSQGGGLHTGELFF | TGTGCCAGCAGCCAAGGGGGGGGGCTCCACACCGGGGAGCTGTTTTTT
TRBJ2-7 | TRBV12-2 | - | - | CASRDRGDSSYEQYF | TGTGCAAGTCGCGACAGGGGTGATAGCTCCTACGAGCAGTACTTC
TRBJ2-3 | TRBV27 | - | - | CASSLLGADTQYF | TGTGCCAGCAGTCTACTGGGGGCAGATACGCAGTATTTT
TRBJ1-6 | TRBV15 | - | - | CATSREGAPNSPLHF | TGTGCCACCAGCAGAGAGGGGGCTCCCAATTCACCCCTCCACTTT
TRBJ1-5 | TRBV30 | - | - | CAWSAARVYRYSNQPQHF | TGTGCCTGGAGTGCGGCCAGGGTTTATCGGTATAGCAATCAGCCCCAGCATTTT
TRBJ2-1 | TRBV28 | - | - | CASTRGTLREQFF | TGTGCCAGCACGAGAGGAACCTTAAGGGAGCAGTTCTTC
TRBJ1-1 | TRBV6-5 | - | - | CASSYQRRTTEAFF | TGTGCCAGCAGTTACCAGAGGCGTACCACTGAAGCTTTCTTT
TRBJ2-1 | TRBV10-2 | TRBD2 | - | CASSEWSGRGNEQFF | TGCGCCAGCAGTGAATGGAGCGGGAGGGGGAATGAGCAGTTCTTC
TRBJ2-1 | TRBV9 | - | - | CASSVPSHQLRWSYNEQFF | TGTGCCAGCAGCGTACCTTCCCATCAACTCCGGTGGTCCTACAATGAGCAGTTCTTC
TRBJ2-2 | TRBV7-9 | - | - | CASSSGTVNTGELFF | TGTGCCAGCAGCTCTGGGACTGTGAACACCGGGGAGCTGTTTTTT
TRBJ2-7 | TRBV7-9 | TRBD1 | - | CASSLGHQDRAYEQYF | TGTGCCAGCAGCTTAGGCCATCAAGACAGGGCCTACGAGCAGTACTTC
TRBJ1-4 | TRBV28 | - | - | CASAVRVLDEKLFF | TGTGCCAGCGCTGTCCGGGTCTTAGATGAAAAACTGTTTTTT
TRBJ2-2 | TRBV28 | - | - | CASSFNGHTANTGELFF | TGTGCCAGCAGTTTTAACGGCCACACAGCGAACACCGGGGAGCTGTTTTTT
TRBJ2-7 | TRBV5-1 | TRBD1 | - | CASRTGTATYEQYF | TGCGCCAGCAGAACCGGGACAGCGACCTACGAGCAGTACTTC
TRBJ1-4 | TRBV15 | - | - | CATSRGREWPLNEKLFF | TGTGCCACCAGCAGAGGGAGAGAATGGCCCCTTAATGAAAAACTGTTTTTT
TRBJ2-1 | TRBV11-2 | - | - | CASSLSPGGRQDEQFF | TGTGCCAGCAGCTTGAGTCCGGGGGGCCGTCAGGATGAGCAGTTCTTC
TRBJ2-3 | TRBV28 | TRBD2 | - | CASSFWAASGTSWRTDTQYF | TGTGCCAGCAGTTTTTGGGCAGCTAGCGGGACCTCCTGGCGGACAGATACGCAGTATTTT
TRBJ1-1 | TRBV2 | - | - | CASRYDYVGEAFF | TGTGCCAGCAGATACGACTACGTCGGGGAAGCTTTCTTT
TRBJ1-1 | TRBV7-9 | - | - | CASSLDLLNTEAFF | TGTGCCAGCAGCTTAGACCTCTTAAACACTGAAGCTTTCTTT
TRBJ1-6 | TRBV27 | - | - | CASSLWGWDTESSYNSPLHF | TGTGCCAGCAGTTTATGGGGATGGGACACCGAGAGCTCCTATAATTCACCCCTCCACTTT
TRBJ1-1 | TRBV7-9 | - | - | CASSLGMNTEAFF | TGTGCCAGCAGCTTGGGGATGAACACTGAAGCTTTCTTT
TRBJ2-3 | TRBV27 | - | - | CASSLGVGGDTQYF | TGTGCCAGCAGTTTAGGGGTAGGGGGAGATACGCAGTATTTT
TRBJ2-7 | TRBV5-4 | TRBD2 | - | CASSLGLAGLYEQYF | TGTGCCAGCAGCTTGGGCCTAGCGGGACTTTACGAGCAGTACTTC
TRBJ2-3 | TRBV29-1 | TRBD2 | - | CSVEGAGGAGTDTQYF | TGCAGCGTTGAAGGGGCGGGGGGCGCCGGCACAGATACGCAGTATTTT
TRBJ2-2 | TRBV24-1 | - | - | CATREGAKTGELFF | TGTGCCACCAGGGAGGGGGCAAAGACCGGGGAGCTGTTTTTT
TRBJ2-1 | TRBV7-9 | - | - | CASSPRPGDEQFF | TGTGCCAGCAGCCCCCGGCCCGGGGATGAGCAGTTCTTC
TRBJ2-4 | TRBV6-5 | - | - | CASRASSGPGGIQYF | TGTGCCAGCAGGGCTTCAAGCGGCCCCGGGGGCATTCAGTACTTC
TRBJ2-2 | TRBV18 | - | few | CASSPNTGELFF | TGTGCCAGCTCACCGAACACCGGGGAGCTGTTTTTT
TRBJ2-3 | TRBV30 | - | - | CAWSVTRDTQYF | TGTGCCTGGAGTGTAACGCGGGATACGCAGTATTTT
TRBJ2-3 | TRBV7-9 | - | - | CATSTDTQYF | TGTGCCACCTCCACAGATACGCAGTATTTT
TRBJ2-7 | TRBV7-6 | TRBD1 | few | CASSSTGFTEQYF | TGTGCCAGCAGCTCGACAGGGTTTACCGAGCAGTACTTC
TRBJ2-7 | TRBV5-5 | TRBD1 | - | CASSLGDRDEQYF | TGTGCCAGCAGCTTGGGGGACAGGGACGAGCAGTACTTC
TRBJ1-2 | TRBV7-2 | TRBD1 | - | CASSSPTGVHGYTF | TGTGCCAGCAGCTCTCCGACAGGGGTCCATGGCTACACCTTC
TRBJ1-1 | TRBV13 | - | - | CASSLRRTEAFF | TGTGCCAGCAGCTTACGGAGGACTGAAGCTTTCTTT
TRBJ1-4 | TRBV18 | - | - | CASSLQSPGQGEKLFF | TGTGCCAGCTCACTTCAAAGTCCGGGGCAAGGTGAAAAACTGTTTTTT
TRBJ2-7 | TRBV27 | TRBD2 | - | CASSPSGRAGYEQYF | TGTGCCAGCAGTCCTAGCGGGAGGGCCGGGTACGAGCAGTACTTC
TRBJ1-5 | TRBV5-1 | TRBD1 | - | CASSESGTGGDQPQHF | TGCGCCAGCAGCGAATCCGGGACAGGGGGCGATCAGCCCCAGCATTTT
TRBJ2-3 | TRBV6-5 | - | - | CASSPQGYTQYF | TGTGCCAGCAGTCCCCAAGGCTATACGCAGTATTTT
TRBJ2-5 | TRBV4-2 | TRBD2 | - | CASSQDSGTTHQETQYF | TGTGCCAGCAGCCAAGATTCCGGGACTACACACCAAGAGACCCAGTACTTC
TRBJ2-1 | TRBV18 | - | - | CASSPPVNPLGNEQFF | TGTGCCAGCTCACCCCCGGTGAACCCCCTTGGCAATGAGCAGTTCTTC
TRBJ1-1 | TRBV6-1 | - | few | CASSEERDTEAFF | TGTGCCAGCAGTGAGGAACGAGACACTGAAGCTTTCTTT
TRBJ2-7 | TRBV29-1 | - | - | CSVGYGQYEQYF | TGCAGCGTTGGCTACGGTCAGTACGAGCAGTACTTC
TRBJ2-5 | TRBV3-1/TRBV3-2 | - | few | CASSQDPPGLGGTQYF | TGTGCCAGCAGCCAAGACCCTCCAGGGTTGGGGGGGACCCAGTACTTC
TRBJ2-3 | TRBV15 | - | - | CATSSPWGGAMADTQYF | TGTGCCACCAGCAGCCCCTGGGGGGGCGCTATGGCAGATACGCAGTATTTT
TRBJ2-6 | TRBV7-2 | TRBD2 | - | CASSLGGAVGSGANVLTF | TGTGCCAGCAGCTTGGGAGGGGCCGTTGGCTCTGGGGCCAACGTCCTGACTTTC
TRBJ1-2 | TRBV19 | - | - | CASTSGQGGPRDYGYTF | TGTGCCAGTACCTCGGGGCAGGGTGGCCCTCGGGACTATGGCTACACCTTC
TRBJ1-6 | TRBV5-1 | - | - | CASSPLVLTSSYNSPLHF | TGCGCCAGCAGCCCCCTGGTCCTTACGAGCTCCTATAATTCACCCCTCCACTTT
TRBJ2-3 | TRBV15 | - | - | CATSTGDSLDTQYF | TGTGCCACCAGCACCGGAGATTCTTTAGATACGCAGTATTTT
TRBJ2-7 | TRBV28 | - | - | CASSPDYEQYF | TGTGCCAGCAGCCCAGACTACGAGCAGTACTTC
TRBJ1-1 | TRBV5-5 | TRBD1 | - | CASSLEGQGIGEAFF | TGTGCCAGCAGCTTGGAGGGACAGGGTATCGGTGAAGCTTTCTTT